This record looks at one T cell receptor (beta chain) sequence and its context. Its antigen is currently unknown. RNA transcripts served as template for amplifying TCR beta CDR3 sequences. Second-round multiplex PCR followed a first-round RT-PCR using HTBI primers. TCRdb re-analysed the multiplex PCR reads in MiXCR, keeping a single row per CDR3 protein. Of 350,000 to 450,000 distinct CDR3 sequences in the sample, around 20% were seen once. CDR3 size: 14 residues. Per the germline V gene, CDR1 is DFQATT and CDR2 is SNEGSKA (reference sequence). Unmatched junction bases numbered 2, after V lost 0 bases and J lost 3 bases. This entry comes from a study of Graves' ophthalmopathy and Graves' hyperthyroidism. Overall study results and limits: A model of 13 signatures distinguished ophthalmopathy from stable hyperthyroidism at 87.88% sensitivity and 81.08% specificity. The authors also found most expanded thyroid clonotypes above 0.001 frequency in blood.

None of the included patients had other autoimmune diseases, uncontrolled infections, pregnancy or lactation, as these led to exclusion. PBMCs were obtained from roughly 9.7 ml of fresh peripheral blood. The TCR comes from a woman aged 18 to 35 with Graves' ophthalmopathy. The V and J genes are TRBV20-1 and TRBJ1-1; 9 nucleotides agree with TRBD1. The sample consisted of peripheral blood. The CDR3 reads CSAREGQGYTEAFF. CDR3 sequence (DNA): TGCAGTGCTAGAGAAGGACAGGGGTACACTGAAGCTTTCTTT.